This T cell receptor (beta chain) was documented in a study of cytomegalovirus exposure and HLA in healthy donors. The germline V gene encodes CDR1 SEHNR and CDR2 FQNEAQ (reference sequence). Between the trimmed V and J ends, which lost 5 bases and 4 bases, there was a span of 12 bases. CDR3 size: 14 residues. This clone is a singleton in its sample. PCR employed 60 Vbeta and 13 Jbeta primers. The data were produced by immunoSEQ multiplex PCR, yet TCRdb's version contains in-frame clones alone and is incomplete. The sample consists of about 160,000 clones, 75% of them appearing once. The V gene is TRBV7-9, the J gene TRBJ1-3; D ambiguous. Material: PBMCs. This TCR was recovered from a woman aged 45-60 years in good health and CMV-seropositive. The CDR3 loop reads CASSPSPEGNTIYF. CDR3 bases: TGTGCCAGCAGCCCCTCCCCCGAGGGAAACACCATATATTTT.